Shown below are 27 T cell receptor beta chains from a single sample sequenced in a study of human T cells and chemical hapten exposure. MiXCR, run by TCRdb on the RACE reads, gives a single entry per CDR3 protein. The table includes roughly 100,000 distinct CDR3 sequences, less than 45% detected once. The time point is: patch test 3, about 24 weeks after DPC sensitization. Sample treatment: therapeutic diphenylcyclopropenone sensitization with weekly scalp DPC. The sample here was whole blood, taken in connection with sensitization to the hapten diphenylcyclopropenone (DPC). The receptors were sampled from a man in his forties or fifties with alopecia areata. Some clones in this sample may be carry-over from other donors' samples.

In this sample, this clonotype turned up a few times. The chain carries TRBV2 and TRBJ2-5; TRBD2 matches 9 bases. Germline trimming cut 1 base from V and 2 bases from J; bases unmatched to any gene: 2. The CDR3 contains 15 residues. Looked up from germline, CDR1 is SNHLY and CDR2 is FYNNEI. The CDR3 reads CASSEGGLAQETQYF. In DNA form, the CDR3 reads TGTGCCAGCAGTGAAGGTGGACTAGCGCAAGAGACCCAGTACTTC.

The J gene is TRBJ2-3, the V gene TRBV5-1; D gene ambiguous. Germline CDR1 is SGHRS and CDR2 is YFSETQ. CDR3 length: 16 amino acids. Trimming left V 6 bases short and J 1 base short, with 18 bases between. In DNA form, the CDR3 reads TGCGCCAGCACCCTGATGGGGTTGAGTGGCACAGATACGCAGTATTTT. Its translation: CASTLMGLSGTDTQYF.

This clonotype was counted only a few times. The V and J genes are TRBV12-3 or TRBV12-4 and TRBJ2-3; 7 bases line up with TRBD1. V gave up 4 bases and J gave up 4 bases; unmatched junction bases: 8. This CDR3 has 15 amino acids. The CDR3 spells CASSSDRVTADTQYF. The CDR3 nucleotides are TGTGCCAGCAGTTCCGACAGGGTTACCGCAGATACGCAGTATTTT.

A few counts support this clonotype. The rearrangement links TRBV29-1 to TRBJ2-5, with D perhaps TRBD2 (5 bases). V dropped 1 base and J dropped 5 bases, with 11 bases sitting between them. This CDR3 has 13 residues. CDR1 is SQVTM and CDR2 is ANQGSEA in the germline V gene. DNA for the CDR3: TGCAGCGTTGAAGGCAGCGGCCGTGAGACCCAGTACTTC. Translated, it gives CSVEGSGRETQYF.

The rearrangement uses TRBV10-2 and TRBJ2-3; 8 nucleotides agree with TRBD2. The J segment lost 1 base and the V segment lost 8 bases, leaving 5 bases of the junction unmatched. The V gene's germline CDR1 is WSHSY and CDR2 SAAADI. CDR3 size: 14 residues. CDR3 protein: CASRKTSGTDTQYF. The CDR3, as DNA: TGCGCCAGCCGAAAGACTAGCGGCACAGATACGCAGTATTTT.

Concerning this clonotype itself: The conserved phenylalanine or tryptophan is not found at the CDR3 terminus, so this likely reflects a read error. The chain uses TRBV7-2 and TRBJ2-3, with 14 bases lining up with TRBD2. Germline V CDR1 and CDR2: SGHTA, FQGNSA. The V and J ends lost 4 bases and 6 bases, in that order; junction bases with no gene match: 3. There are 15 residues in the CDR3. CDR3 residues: CASSSGLAGVDTQYL. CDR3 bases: TGTGCCAGCAGCTCGGGACTAGCGGGAGTGGATACGCAGTATCTT.

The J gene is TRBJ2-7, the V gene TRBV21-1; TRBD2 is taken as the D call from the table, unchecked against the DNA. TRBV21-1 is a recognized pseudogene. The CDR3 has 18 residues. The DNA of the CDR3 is TGTGCCAGCAGCAAAGTACCGGGGACTAGCGGGAAATACTACGAGCAGTACGTC. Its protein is CASSKVPGTSGKYYEQYV.

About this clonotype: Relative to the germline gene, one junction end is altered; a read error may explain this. Here the CDR3 reads CASSLADRANTGELFF. CDR3 DNA: TGTGCCAGCAGCCTAGCGGACAGGGCGAACACCGGGGAGCTGTTTTTT. The gene calls are TRBV7-2 and TRBJ2-2; D is perhaps TRBD1 (8 bases). The CDR3 has 16 residues. Germline loops: CDR1 SGHTA, CDR2 FQGNSA. Combining the CDR3 with reference TRBV7-2 and TRBJ2-2 gives the whole variable domain GAGVSQSPSNKVTEKGKDVELRCDPISGHTALYWYRQSLGQGLEFLIYFQGNSAPDKSGLPSDRFSAERTGGSVSTLTIQRTQQEDSAVYLCASSLADRANTGELFFGEGSRLTVL.

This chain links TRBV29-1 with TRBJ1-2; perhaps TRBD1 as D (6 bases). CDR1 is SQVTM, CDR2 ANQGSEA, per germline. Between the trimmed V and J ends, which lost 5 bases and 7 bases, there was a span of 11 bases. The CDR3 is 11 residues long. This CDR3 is CSVFRGRGYTF. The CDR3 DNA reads TGCAGCGTTTTCAGGGGACGTGGCTACACCTTC.

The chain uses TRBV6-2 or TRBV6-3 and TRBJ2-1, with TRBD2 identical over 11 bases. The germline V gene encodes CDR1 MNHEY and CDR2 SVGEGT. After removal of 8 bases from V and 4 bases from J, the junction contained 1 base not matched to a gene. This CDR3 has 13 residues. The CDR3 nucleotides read TGTGCCAGCGGGACTAGCGGATACAATGAGCAGTTCTTC. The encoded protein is CASGTSGYNEQFF.

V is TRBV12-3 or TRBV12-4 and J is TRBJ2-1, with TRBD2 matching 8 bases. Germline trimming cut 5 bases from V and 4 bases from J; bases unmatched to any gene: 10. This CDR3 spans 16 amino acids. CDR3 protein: CASSAPGLEWYNEQFF. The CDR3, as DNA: TGTGCCAGCAGTGCCCCGGGACTAGAGTGGTACAATGAGCAGTTCTTC.

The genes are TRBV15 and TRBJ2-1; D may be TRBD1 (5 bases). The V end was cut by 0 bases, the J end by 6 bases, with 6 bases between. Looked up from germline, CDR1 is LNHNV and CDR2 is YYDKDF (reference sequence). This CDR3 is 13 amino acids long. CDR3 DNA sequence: TGTGCCACCAGCAGAGATACAGGCAATGAGCAGTTCTTC. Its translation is CATSRDTGNEQFF.

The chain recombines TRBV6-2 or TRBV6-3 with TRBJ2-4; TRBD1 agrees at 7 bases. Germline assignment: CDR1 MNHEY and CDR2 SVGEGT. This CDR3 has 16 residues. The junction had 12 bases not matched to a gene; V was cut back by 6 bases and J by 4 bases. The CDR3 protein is CASSRNEPGQKNIQYF. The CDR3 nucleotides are TGTGCCAGCAGCCGGAATGAACCGGGACAGAAAAACATTCAGTACTTC.

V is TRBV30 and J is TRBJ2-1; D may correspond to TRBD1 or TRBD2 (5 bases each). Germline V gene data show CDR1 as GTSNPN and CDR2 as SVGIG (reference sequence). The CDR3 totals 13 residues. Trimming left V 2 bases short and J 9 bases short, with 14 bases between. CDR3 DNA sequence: TGTGCCTGGAGTCGGGACGGAACAACTGAGCAGTTCTTC. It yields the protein CAWSRDGTTEQFF.

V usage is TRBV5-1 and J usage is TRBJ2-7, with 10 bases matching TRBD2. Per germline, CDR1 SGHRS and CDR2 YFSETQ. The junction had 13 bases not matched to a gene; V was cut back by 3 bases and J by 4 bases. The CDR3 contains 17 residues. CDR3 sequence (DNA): TGCGCCAGCAGCTCTAGCGCCATAGCGGGAGGTGGATACGAGCAGTACTTC. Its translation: CASSSSAIAGGGYEQYF.

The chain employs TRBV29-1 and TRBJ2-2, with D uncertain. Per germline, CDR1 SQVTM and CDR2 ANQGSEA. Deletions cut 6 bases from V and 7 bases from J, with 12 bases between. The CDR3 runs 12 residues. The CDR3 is CSVSGYHGELFF. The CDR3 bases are TGCAGCGTGAGTGGATACCACGGGGAGCTGTTTTTT.

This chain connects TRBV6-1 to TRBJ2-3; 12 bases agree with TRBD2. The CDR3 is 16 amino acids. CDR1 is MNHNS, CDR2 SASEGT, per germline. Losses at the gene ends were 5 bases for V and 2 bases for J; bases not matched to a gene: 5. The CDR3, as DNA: TGTGCCAGCAGTTACTGGACTAGCGGGATCACAGATACGCAGTATTTT. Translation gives CASSYWTSGITDTQYF.

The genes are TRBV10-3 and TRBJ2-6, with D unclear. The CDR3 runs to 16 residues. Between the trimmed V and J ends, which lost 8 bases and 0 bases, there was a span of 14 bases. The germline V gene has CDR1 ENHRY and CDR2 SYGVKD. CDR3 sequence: CAIPGVGISGANVLTF. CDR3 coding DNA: TGTGCCATCCCTGGGGTAGGCATCTCTGGGGCCAACGTCCTGACTTTC.

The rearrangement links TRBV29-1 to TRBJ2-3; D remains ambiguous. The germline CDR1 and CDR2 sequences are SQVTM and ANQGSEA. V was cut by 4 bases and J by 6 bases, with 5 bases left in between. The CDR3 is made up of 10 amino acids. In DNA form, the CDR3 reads TGCAGCGTTGTGGATGATACGCAGTATTTT. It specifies CSVVDDTQYF.

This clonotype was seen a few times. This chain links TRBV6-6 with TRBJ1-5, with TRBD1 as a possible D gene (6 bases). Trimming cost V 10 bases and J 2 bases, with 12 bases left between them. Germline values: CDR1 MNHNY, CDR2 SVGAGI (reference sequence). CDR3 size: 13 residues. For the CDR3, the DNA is TGTGCCACAACACAGGGAGGCAATCAGCCCCAGCATTTT. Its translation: CATTQGGNQPQHF.

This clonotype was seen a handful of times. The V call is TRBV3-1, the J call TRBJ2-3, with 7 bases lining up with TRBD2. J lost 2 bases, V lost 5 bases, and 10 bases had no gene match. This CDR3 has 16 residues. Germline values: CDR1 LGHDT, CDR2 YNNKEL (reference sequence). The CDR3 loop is CASSVKGLENTDTQYF. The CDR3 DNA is TGTGCCAGCAGCGTTAAAGGACTAGAAAACACAGATACGCAGTATTTT.

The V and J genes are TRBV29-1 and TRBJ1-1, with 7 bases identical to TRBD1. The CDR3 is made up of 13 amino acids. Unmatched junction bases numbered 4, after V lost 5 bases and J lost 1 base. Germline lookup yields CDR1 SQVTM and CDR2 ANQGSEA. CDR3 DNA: TGCAGCGTTCGGGACAGCTGGAACACTGAAGCTTTCTTT. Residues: CSVRDSWNTEAFF.

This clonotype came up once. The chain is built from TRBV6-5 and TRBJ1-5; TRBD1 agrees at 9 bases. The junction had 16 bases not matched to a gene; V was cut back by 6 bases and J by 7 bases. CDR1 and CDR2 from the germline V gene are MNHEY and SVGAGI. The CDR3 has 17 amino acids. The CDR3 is CASSPRMVQGAGQPQHF. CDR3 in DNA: TGTGCCAGCAGCCCACGTATGGTACAGGGGGCTGGACAGCCCCAGCATTTT.

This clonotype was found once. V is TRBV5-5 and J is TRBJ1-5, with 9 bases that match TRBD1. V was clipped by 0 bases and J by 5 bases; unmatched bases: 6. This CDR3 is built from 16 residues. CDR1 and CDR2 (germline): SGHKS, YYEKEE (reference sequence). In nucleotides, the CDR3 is TGTGCCAGCAGCTTGGGGAACACAGGGGGCGATCAGCCCCAGCATTTT. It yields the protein CASSLGNTGGDQPQHF.

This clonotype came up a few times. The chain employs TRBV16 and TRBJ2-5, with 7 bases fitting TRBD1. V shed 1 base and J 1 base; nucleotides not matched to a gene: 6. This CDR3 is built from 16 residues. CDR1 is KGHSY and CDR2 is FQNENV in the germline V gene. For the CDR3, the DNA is TGTGCCAGCAGCCAATTTAGGCCAGGGGGCCAAGAGACCCAGTACTTC. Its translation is CASSQFRPGGQETQYF.

CDR3 DNA sequence: TGTGCCAGCAGCCCTGGGGGCCTGGACAGGGTCTATGGCTACACCTTC. It yields the protein CASSPGGLDRVYGYTF. This rearrangement joins TRBV7-9 to TRBJ1-2; 8 positions match TRBD1. CDR1 is SEHNR and CDR2 is FQNEAQ in the germline V gene (reference sequence). The junction had 12 bases not matched to a gene; V was cut back by 5 bases and J by 4 bases. CDR3 length equals 16 residues.

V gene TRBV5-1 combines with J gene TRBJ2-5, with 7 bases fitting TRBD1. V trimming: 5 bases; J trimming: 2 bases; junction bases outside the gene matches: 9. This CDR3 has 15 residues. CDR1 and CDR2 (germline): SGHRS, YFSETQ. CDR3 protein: CASRSGKGQQETQYF. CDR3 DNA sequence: TGCGCCAGCAGGAGCGGAAAGGGACAGCAAGAGACCCAGTACTTC.